Sequencing of this T cell receptor beta chain was carried out in a study of cytomegalovirus exposure and HLA in healthy donors. Findings of the study overall: Later analysis suggested most CMV-associated TCR beta chains were HLA-restricted.

This clone was seen more than once but under ten times. The antigen is not known. V dropped 3 bases and J dropped 5; count of bases not matched to a gene: 3. Germline CDR1 is KGHSH and CDR2 is LQKENI. The CDR3 contains 15 residues. PCR amplification relied on 60 Vbeta primers (plus 13 Jbeta primers). The table came from immunoSEQ multiplex PCR; TCRdb's copy has only in-frame clones and leaves some out. The sample yields about 120,000 clones, 79% seen once. The chain joins TRBV18 to TRBJ1-6, with 8 positions matching TRBD1. This sequence originates from a man in his thirties or forties in good health and CMV-seropositive. The source material was PBMCs. This CDR3 is CASSPSQGDNSPLHF. The CDR3 DNA follows: TGTGCCAGCTCACCTTCACAGGGGGATAATTCACCCCTCCACTTT.